A single TCR beta chain is shown here with its context. The CDR3 runs to 12 residues. V lost 4 bases and J 4 bases, leaving 7 bases between the germline ends. These data come from a study of T cell changes during pregnancy in multiple sclerosis. This table comes from immunoSEQ multiplex PCR, and its TCRdb copy is limited to in-frame clones, with some not included. The sample consists of roughly 15,000 clones, about 83% of them appearing once. The sample was CD8+ T cells from peripheral blood mononuclear cells, taken in the second trimester of pregnancy. V gene TRBV6-7 combines with J gene TRBJ1-2; the D gene is possibly TRBD1 (5 bases). TRBV6-7 is designated an ORF whose function remains uncertain. This TCR came from a female donor in good health, enrolled as a control in a pregnancy study. The CDR3 nucleotides are TGTGCCAGCAGTTCAGGGATCTATGGCTACACCTTC. Amino acids: CASSSGIYGYTF.